Each of the 6 T cell receptor beta chains below was sequenced from the same sample in a study of blood T cell repertoires in COVID-19. Sequencing used immunoSEQ multiplex PCR; TCRdb keeps in-frame clones, though not all of them. The data contain 400,000 to 500,000 clones, roughly 90% of them singletons. Sequencing was done on a sample of PBMCs or T cells enriched from blood (not recorded which). These receptors were collected from a woman in her 40s who had recovered from COVID-19.

Details on this clone: One end of the junction fails to match germline, which may point to a read error. V usage is TRBV6-5 and J usage is TRBJ2-1; possibly TRBD2 for D (6 bases). CDR3 length: 14 residues. Germline loops: CDR1 MNHEY, CDR2 SVGAGI. This chain's CDR3 is CASSYSGAGNEQFF. In DNA, the CDR3 is TGTGCCAGCAGCTACTCGGGAGCTGGGAATGAGCAGTTCTTC.

CDR3 sequence (DNA): TGTGCCAGCGCTGGGACTGCACAAGAGACCCAGTACTTC. Protein sequence: CASAGTAQETQYF. This chain links TRBV18 with TRBJ2-5, with a possible D match to TRBD2 (6 bases). Germline assignment: CDR1 KGHSH and CDR2 LQKENI. The V end was cut by 8 bases, the J end by 2 bases, with 12 bases between. The CDR3 runs 13 residues.

This rearrangement joins TRBV10-1 to TRBJ2-3; TRBD2 agrees at 11 bases. V dropped 5 bases and J dropped 0; count of bases not matched to a gene: 4. The germline gives CDR1 WNHNN, CDR2 SYGVQD (reference sequence). The CDR3 runs to 16 residues. The CDR3 sequence: CASSKLAGESTDTQYF. The DNA of the CDR3 is TGCGCCAGCAGTAAACTAGCGGGAGAAAGCACAGATACGCAGTATTTT.

The chain uses TRBV2 and TRBJ2-7; 9 nucleotides line up with TRBD1. This CDR3 comprises 15 residues. Looked up from germline, CDR1 is SNHLY and CDR2 is FYNNEI. V shed 6 bases and J 0 bases; nucleotides not matched to a gene: 6. The DNA for the CDR3 is TGTGCCAGCAGCACAGGGGGCGAAAGCTCCTACGAGCAGTACTTC. This sequence encodes CASSTGGESSYEQYF.

The CDR3 sequence: CASSQLTGQSGYTF. In nucleotides, the CDR3 is TGTGCCAGCAGCCAATTAACAGGGCAGTCTGGCTACACCTTC. The J gene is TRBJ1-2, the V gene TRBV3-1 (or the pseudogene TRBV3-2); the D gene is possibly TRBD1 (6 bases). Germline values: CDR1 LGHDT, CDR2 YNNKEL (reference sequence). CDR3 length: 14 amino acids. Between the trimmed V and J ends, which lost 2 bases and 7 bases, there was a span of 14 bases.

The J gene is TRBJ2-7, the V gene TRBV19, with 7 bases that match TRBD1. V lost 3 bases, J lost 2 bases, and 4 bases stayed unmatched. Germline values: CDR1 LNHDA, CDR2 SQIVND (reference sequence). The CDR3 length is 14 residues. CDR3 sequence reads: CASSIEGGPYEQYF. DNA for the CDR3: TGTGCCAGTAGTATTGAAGGGGGCCCCTACGAGCAGTACTTC.